Listed below are T cell receptor beta chains from one sample, sequenced in a study of shared clonotypes between healthy human individuals. TCRdb's copy holds only in-frame clones and misses some; the assay was immunoSEQ multiplex PCR. The profile covers roughly 2,000,000 clones, with approximately 94% appearing a single time and less than 1.5% taken by the ten largest. Sequenced input: naive CD8+ T cells sorted from blood. The receptors stem from a man between 18 and 29 years old in good health. Both conserved end residues are part of each CDR3. D genes are given only for firm matches. Not every row has a clone size; where given, it reads once, few, many or a size class.

v_gene	d_gene	abundance	j_gene	CDR3aa	CDR3nt
TRBV7-6	TRBD1	.	TRBJ1-1	CASSARQGLNTEAFF	TGTGCCAGCAGCGCAAGACAGGGATTGAACACTGAAGCTTTCTTT
TRBV5-6	.	.	TRBJ1-2	CASSPFLLFGSNYGYTF	TGTGCCAGCAGCCCGTTTTTATTATTCGGGTCTAACTATGGCTACACCTTC
TRBV7-8	TRBD2	.	TRBJ2-7	CASSDLAGEDEQYF	TGTGCCAGCAGCGATCTAGCGGGAGAAGACGAGCAGTACTTC
TRBV10-1	TRBD1	.	TRBJ1-2	CGQGADGYTF	TGCGGACAGGGGGCCGATGGCTACACCTTC
TRBV4-1	.	.	TRBJ1-1	CASSSPWGSAEAFF	TGCGCCAGCAGCTCCCCTTGGGGATCGGCTGAAGCTTTCTTT
TRBV6-1	.	.	TRBJ2-6	CASSEMGAGANVLTF	TGTGCCAGCAGTGAAATGGGGGCTGGGGCCAACGTCCTGACTTTC
TRBV6-6	.	.	TRBJ2-1	CASQPGDHNEQFF	TGTGCCAGCCAGCCAGGGGACCACAATGAGCAGTTCTTC
TRBV5-3	.	.	TRBJ2-6	CARSLGNSGANVLTF	TGTGCCAGAAGCTTGGGTAACTCTGGGGCCAACGTCCTGACTTTC
TRBV6-5	TRBD2	.	TRBJ2-1	CATQGLAGGNEQFF	TGTGCCACCCAGGGACTAGCGGGAGGCAATGAGCAGTTCTTC
TRBV7-9	TRBD2	once	TRBJ2-1	CASSFSGMADEQFF	TGTGCCAGCAGCTTTAGCGGGATGGCAGATGAGCAGTTCTTC
TRBV28	TRBD2	.	TRBJ2-1	CASSQELAGSYNEQFF	TGTGCCAGCAGCCAAGAACTAGCGGGATCCTACAATGAGCAGTTCTTC
TRBV5-1	.	.	TRBJ1-6	CASRGSGWDSPLHF	TGCGCCAGCAGGGGGAGCGGGTGGGATTCACCCCTCCACTTT
TRBV6-5	TRBD2	.	TRBJ2-1	CASSPVGLAYNEQFF	TGTGCCAGCAGCCCTGTTGGACTAGCCTACAATGAGCAGTTCTTC
TRBV7-9	.	.	TRBJ2-1	CASSLPRGGGNEQFF	TGTGCCAGCAGCTTACCACGTGGTGGGGGCAATGAGCAGTTCTTC
TRBV7-2	.	.	TRBJ2-1	CASSLVGEGAPLDEQFF	TGTGCCAGCAGCTTAGTAGGTGAGGGAGCCCCCTTAGATGAGCAGTTCTTC
TRBV7-9	TRBD2	.	TRBJ2-1	CASSLTSTPGDEQFF	TGTGCCAGCAGTCTGACTAGCACCCCCGGGGATGAGCAGTTCTTC
TRBV28	TRBD2	.	TRBJ2-5	CASSLGLAGMQETQYF	TGTGCCAGCAGTTTGGGACTAGCGGGAATGCAAGAGACCCAGTACTTC
TRBV7-9	.	.	TRBJ2-1	CASSNSGFEQFF	TGTGCCAGCAGTAATAGCGGATTTGAGCAGTTCTTC
TRBV6-6	.	once	TRBJ2-5	CASSYAGTQYF	TGTGCCAGCAGTTACGCGGGGACCCAGTACTTC
TRBV28	TRBD1	.	TRBJ1-4	CASSLGTGDEKLFF	TGTGCCAGCAGTTTAGGGACAGGGGATGAAAAACTGTTTTTT
TRBV25-1	.	few	TRBJ2-7	CASSGTGQYF	TGTGCCAGCAGTGGAACGGGGCAGTACTTC
TRBV2	.	.	TRBJ2-5	CASSDHISGEGQETQYF	TGTGCCAGCAGTGACCACATTTCGGGGGAAGGCCAAGAGACCCAGTACTTC
TRBV30	.	.	TRBJ2-7	CAWSPPRAAEQYF	TGTGCCTGGAGCCCACCCAGGGCCGCCGAGCAGTACTTC
TRBV6-5	TRBD1	.	TRBJ1-1	CASGQGAISGTEAFF	TGTGCCAGCGGGCAGGGGGCGATTTCGGGGACTGAAGCTTTCTTT
TRBV7-3	.	.	TRBJ2-5	CASSLTGGQETQYF	TGTGCCAGCAGCTTAACCGGGGGCCAAGAGACCCAGTACTTC
TRBV11-2	TRBD1	.	TRBJ2-7	CASSFSQGAYEQYF	TGTGCCAGCAGCTTTTCACAGGGGGCCTACGAGCAGTACTTC
TRBV5-1	TRBD1	.	TRBJ1-6	CASKGQINSPLHF	TGCGCCAGTAAGGGACAGATCAATTCACCCCTCCACTTT
TRBV28	TRBD1	few	TRBJ1-3	CASSSKTGRNTIYF	TGTGCCAGCAGTTCCAAGACAGGGAGAAACACCATATATTTT
TRBV13	.	.	TRBJ2-5	CASSLGAGGGETQYF	TGTGCCAGCAGCTTAGGGGCAGGGGGAGGGGAGACCCAGTACTTC
TRBV29-1	.	.	TRBJ1-3	CSVSSGDSGNTIYF	TGCAGCGTTTCATCAGGGGACTCTGGAAACACCATATATTTT
TRBV2	TRBD1	.	TRBJ2-5	CASSDRDRAETQYF	TGTGCCAGCAGTGACCGGGACAGGGCAGAGACCCAGTACTTC
TRBV27	.	.	TRBJ2-7	CASSLGGTYEQYF	TGTGCCAGCAGTTTAGGGGGCACCTACGAGCAGTACTTC
TRBV27	TRBD1	.	TRBJ2-1	CSSSPLPGQGINEQFF	TGTTCCAGCAGCCCCCTCCCGGGACAGGGGATCAATGAGCAGTTCTTC
TRBV29-1	.	few	TRBJ1-6	CSVVCNSPLHF	TGCAGCGTTGTATGTAATTCACCCCTCCACTTT
TRBV2	.	.	TRBJ2-5	CASSGGRGYETQYF	TGTGCCAGCAGTGGTGGCAGGGGATACGAGACCCAGTACTTC
TRBV4-3	.	.	TRBJ1-2	CASSQDGPYGYTF	TGCGCCAGCAGCCAAGACGGGCCGTATGGCTACACCTTC
TRBV27	.	.	TRBJ1-5	CASSLSVIQPQHF	TGTGCCAGCAGTTTATCGGTAATTCAGCCCCAGCATTTT
TRBV27	TRBD2	.	TRBJ2-3	CASRGTSGMTLADTQYF	TGTGCCAGCAGGGGGACTAGCGGGATGACATTGGCAGATACGCAGTATTTT
TRBV5-6	.	.	TRBJ2-1	CASSPTGVDEQFF	TGTGCCAGCAGCCCTACGGGGGTCGATGAGCAGTTCTTC
TRBV7-2	.	.	TRBJ2-7	CASSLGAGLRYEQYF	TGTGCCAGCAGCTTAGGGGCGGGTCTTCGCTACGAGCAGTACTTC
TRBV7-3	.	.	TRBJ2-2	CASSPIPGQNTGELFF	TGTGCCAGCAGCCCTATTCCGGGACAGAACACCGGGGAGCTGTTTTTT
TRBV2	.	.	TRBJ2-7	CASSDRAGGEQYF	TGTGCCAGCAGTGACAGGGCAGGCGGGGAGCAGTACTTC
TRBV19	TRBD1	.	TRBJ2-7	CASRDRDLLRGQYF	TGTGCCAGTCGAGACAGGGACCTTCTACGTGGGCAGTACTTC
TRBV9	.	.	TRBJ2-7	CASSGKGGTRLSYEQYF	TGTGCCAGCAGCGGAAAGGGAGGGACAAGGCTCTCCTACGAGCAGTACTTC
TRBV7-9	.	.	TRBJ2-3	CASSSSTGTDTQYF	TGTGCCAGCAGCTCCTCGACGGGCACAGATACGCAGTATTTT